These T cell receptor beta chains were read from a single sample in a study of tumor and adjacent non-tumor tissue in lung cancer. TCRdb ran MiXCR on the multiplex PCR reads and lists one entry per CDR3 protein. The table lists approximately 140,000 distinct CDR3 sequences, approximately 70% of them singletons. Material for sequencing was lung tumor tissue. Source of these receptors: a man in his sixties with small cell lung cancer. The CDR3 runs from the conserved cysteine through the conserved F or W. Fields, in order: clone size, D gene, V gene, J gene, CDR3 DNA, CDR3 protein. D genes are given only for firm matches. Clone sizes are given selectively: once, few, many, or a class where the clone is expanded.

-	TRBD1	TRBV29-1	TRBJ2-5	TGCAGCGCCACAGGGGGACAAGAGATCCAGTACTTC	CSATGGQEIQYF
few	-	TRBV5-6	TRBJ2-4	TGTGCCAGCAGCTTGCTACTTGACATTCAGTACTTC	CASSLLLDIQYF
-	TRBD1	TRBV6-1	TRBJ2-1	TGTGCCAGCAGTGAAGCTCCGGGACAGGGCTATGAGCAGTTCTTC	CASSEAPGQGYEQFF
-	-	TRBV11-3	TRBJ2-3	TGTTCCAGCAGCTTTGAGACCACAGATACGCAGTATTTT	CSSSFETTDTQYF
many	TRBD1	TRBV6-5	TRBJ2-7	TGTGCCAGCAGTTCGGGACAGGGGGTTTACGAGCAGTACTTC	CASSSGQGVYEQYF
-	TRBD2	TRBV11-2	TRBJ2-1	TGTGTCAGCAGCTTAGGAAGGCGGGGGGAGCAGTTCTTC	CVSSLGRRGEQFF
-	-	TRBV11-3	TRBJ2-3	TGTGCCAGCAACTTGGGGTCGGAAGATACGCGGTATTTT	CASNLGSEDTRYF
-	TRBD2	TRBV12-3/TRBV12-4	TRBJ2-5	TGTGCCACCAGCACCACTAGCGGGAGAGGAGAGACACAGTACTTC	CATSTTSGRGETQYF
-	-	TRBV12-3/TRBV12-4	TRBJ1-1	TGTGCCAGCAGTTTTGGAGGGGTGGGGGGCCGGTCTGAAGCTTTCTTT	CASSFGGVGGRSEAFF
-	-	TRBV12-3/TRBV12-4	TRBJ1-5	TGTGCCAGCAGCCCCAGCAGGGATGCTCAGCCCCAGCATTTT	CASSPSRDAQPQHF
-	-	TRBV29-1	TRBJ1-1	TGCAGCGTCTCATCAGGGACAACCGAGCCGGCTTTCTTT	CSVSSGTTEPAFF
-	-	TRBV6-5	TRBJ1-2	TGTGCCAGCAGTTACGAGTCGGGCAATGGCTACACCTTC	CASSYESGNGYTF
-	-	TRBV12-3/TRBV12-4	TRBJ2-5	TGTGCCAGCAGTTTAAAGGGGGGTTTAGGGACTTGCTTC	CASSLKGGLGTCF
-	TRBD2	TRBV6-1	TRBJ2-1	TGTGCCAGCAGTGAACGAGGGACTAGCGGCAAAAGGGGGTTCTTC	CASSERGTSGKRGFF
-	TRBD1	TRBV28	TRBJ1-1	TGTGCCAGGTTTACCCAGGGGGCATGCCCTGAAGCTTTCTTT	CARFTQGACPEAFF
-	TRBD2	TRBV15	TRBJ2-5	TGTGCCACCAGCAGAGATTTTGGGACTAGCTCTAAAGAGACCCAGTACTTC	CATSRDFGTSSKETQYF
many	-	TRBV29-1	TRBJ2-7	TGCAGCGGAGGGGGGGCCACACTGTCTCGTCAGTACTTC	CSGGGATLSRQYF
-	-	TRBV5-4	TRBJ1-6	TGTGCCAGCAGCTTGGGGCACGTTATCCATTCACCCCTCCACTTT	CASSLGHVIHSPLHF
-	-	TRBV11-2	TRBJ1-6	TGTGACAGCAGCTTAGATACGGGGGGGACGACTTCACTCCTCCACTTT	CDSSLDTGGTTSLLHF
few	-	TRBV4-1	TRBJ1-2	TGCGCCAGCAGCCAAGTACGGAGGTACTATGGCTACACCTTC	CASSQVRRYYGYTF
-	-	TRBV29-1	TRBJ2-2	TGCAGCGTCTGGGACGTTAACACCGGGGAGCTGTTTTTT	CSVWDVNTGELFF
-	-	TRBV20-1	TRBJ2-1	TGCAATGCCTCCCGACAGGAGAGCTCCTACAACGAGCAGTTCTTC	CNASRQESSYNEQFF
-	-	TRBV6-6	TRBJ1-6	TGTGCAAGCAGTTACTCGGTACGGCACGATTCACCCCTCCACTTT	CASSYSVRHDSPLHF
-	-	TRBV5-5	TRBJ1-4	TGCGCCAGCAGCTTGGGAGGGAGAGGTGAAAATCTGTTTTTT	CASSLGGRGENLFF
-	-	TRBV11-3	TRBJ2-1	TGTGCCAGCAGCTTAGAGGGCGGAGGATCCCTCCTTTATGATGAGCACTTCTTC	CASSLEGGGSLLYDEHFF
-	-	TRBV20-1	TRBJ2-1	TGCAGTGCTAGCGAGAGGGTCTCCTACAATGAGCAGTTCTTT	CSASERVSYNEQFF